This TCR beta chain comes out of a study of shared clonotypes between healthy human individuals. TCRdb keeps only in-frame clones here, not all; method: immunoSEQ multiplex PCR. The repertoire holds roughly 2 million clones, with less than 95% as singletons. This CDR3 region has 15 residues. Deletions cut 1 base from V and 1 base from J, with 10 bases between. The germline V gene encodes CDR1 SEHNR and CDR2 FQNEAQ (reference sequence). CD45RO-negative, CCR7-selected cells formed the naive CD8 fraction, which excluded terminally differentiated effector memory CD45RA+ cells. Participating donors were healthy, HIV-negative adults free of recent acute infections or vaccinations. The donors, all of them Caucasian adults, lived in Nashville, Tennessee.

This chain connects TRBV7-9 to TRBJ1-2; D call uncertain. The TCR sequence derives from a man aged 18 to 30 in good health. The sequencing sample was made of naive CD8+ T cells sorted from blood. CDR3 in DNA: TGTGCCAGCAGCTTAGGGGTCGCCCTTAACTATGGCTACACCTTC. It yields the protein CASSLGVALNYGYTF.